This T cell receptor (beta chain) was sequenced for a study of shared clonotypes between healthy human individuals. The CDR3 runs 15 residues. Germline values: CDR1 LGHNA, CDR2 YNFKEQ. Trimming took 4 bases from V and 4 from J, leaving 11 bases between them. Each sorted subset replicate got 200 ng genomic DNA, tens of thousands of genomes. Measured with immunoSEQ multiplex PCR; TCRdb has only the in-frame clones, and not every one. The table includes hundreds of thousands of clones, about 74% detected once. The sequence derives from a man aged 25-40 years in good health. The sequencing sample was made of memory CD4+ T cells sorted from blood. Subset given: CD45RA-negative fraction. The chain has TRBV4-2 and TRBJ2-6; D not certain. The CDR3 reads CASSLRESGANVLTF. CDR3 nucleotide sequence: TGTGCCAGCAGCCTACGCGAGTCCGGGGCCAACGTCCTGACTTTC.